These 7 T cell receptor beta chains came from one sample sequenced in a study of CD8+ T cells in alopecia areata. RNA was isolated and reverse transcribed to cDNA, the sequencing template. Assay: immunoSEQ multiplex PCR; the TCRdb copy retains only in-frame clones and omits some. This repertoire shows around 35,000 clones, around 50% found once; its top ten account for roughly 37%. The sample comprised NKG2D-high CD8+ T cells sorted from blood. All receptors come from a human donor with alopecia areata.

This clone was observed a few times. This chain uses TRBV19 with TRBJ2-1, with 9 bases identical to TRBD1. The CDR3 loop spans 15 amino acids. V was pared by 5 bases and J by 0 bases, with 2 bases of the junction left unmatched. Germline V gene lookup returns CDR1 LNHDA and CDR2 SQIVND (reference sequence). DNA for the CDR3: TGTGCCAGTAGTTTGGACAGGGGCTCCTACAATGAGCAGTTCTTC. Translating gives CASSLDRGSYNEQFF.

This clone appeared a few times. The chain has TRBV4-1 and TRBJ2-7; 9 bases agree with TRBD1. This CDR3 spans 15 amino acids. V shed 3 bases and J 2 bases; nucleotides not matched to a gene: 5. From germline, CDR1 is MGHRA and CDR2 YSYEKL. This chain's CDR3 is CASSHRTGEAYEQYF. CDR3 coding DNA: TGCGCCAGCAGCCATCGGACAGGGGAAGCCTACGAGCAGTACTTC.

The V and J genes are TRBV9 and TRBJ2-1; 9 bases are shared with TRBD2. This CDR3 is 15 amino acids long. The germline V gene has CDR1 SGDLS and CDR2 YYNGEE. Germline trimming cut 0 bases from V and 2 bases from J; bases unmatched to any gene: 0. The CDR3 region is CASSVGGGAYNEQFF. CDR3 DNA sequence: TGTGCCAGCAGCGTAGGCGGGGGGGCCTACAATGAGCAGTTCTTC.

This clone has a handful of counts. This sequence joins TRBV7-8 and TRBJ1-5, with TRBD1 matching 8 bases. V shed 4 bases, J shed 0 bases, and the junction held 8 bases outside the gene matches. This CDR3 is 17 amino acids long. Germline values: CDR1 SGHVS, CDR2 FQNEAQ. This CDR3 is CASSSRDRRYSNQPQHF. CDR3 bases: TGTGCCAGCAGCTCACGGGACAGGAGATATAGCAATCAGCCCCAGCATTTT.

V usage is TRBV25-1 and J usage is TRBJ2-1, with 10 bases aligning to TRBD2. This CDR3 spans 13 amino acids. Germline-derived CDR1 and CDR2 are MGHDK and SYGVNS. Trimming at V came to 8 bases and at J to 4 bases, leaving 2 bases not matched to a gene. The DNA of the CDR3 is TGTGCCAGCGTAGCGGGAGGTTACAATGAGCAGTTCTTC. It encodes CASVAGGYNEQFF.

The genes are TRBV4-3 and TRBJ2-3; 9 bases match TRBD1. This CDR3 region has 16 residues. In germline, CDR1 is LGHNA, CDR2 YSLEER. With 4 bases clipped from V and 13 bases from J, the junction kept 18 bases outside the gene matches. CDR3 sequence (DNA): TGCGCCAGCAGCCCCCAGGACAGGGGTACCGGTCCGGAAAAGTATTTT. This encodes CASSPQDRGTGPEKYF.

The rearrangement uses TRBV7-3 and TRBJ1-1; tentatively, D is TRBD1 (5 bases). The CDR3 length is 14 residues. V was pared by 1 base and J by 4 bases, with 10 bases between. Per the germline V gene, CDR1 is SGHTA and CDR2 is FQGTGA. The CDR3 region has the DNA TGTGCCAGCAGCTTAATCCCAGGGAGCACTGAAGCTTTCTTT. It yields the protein CASSLIPGSTEAFF.